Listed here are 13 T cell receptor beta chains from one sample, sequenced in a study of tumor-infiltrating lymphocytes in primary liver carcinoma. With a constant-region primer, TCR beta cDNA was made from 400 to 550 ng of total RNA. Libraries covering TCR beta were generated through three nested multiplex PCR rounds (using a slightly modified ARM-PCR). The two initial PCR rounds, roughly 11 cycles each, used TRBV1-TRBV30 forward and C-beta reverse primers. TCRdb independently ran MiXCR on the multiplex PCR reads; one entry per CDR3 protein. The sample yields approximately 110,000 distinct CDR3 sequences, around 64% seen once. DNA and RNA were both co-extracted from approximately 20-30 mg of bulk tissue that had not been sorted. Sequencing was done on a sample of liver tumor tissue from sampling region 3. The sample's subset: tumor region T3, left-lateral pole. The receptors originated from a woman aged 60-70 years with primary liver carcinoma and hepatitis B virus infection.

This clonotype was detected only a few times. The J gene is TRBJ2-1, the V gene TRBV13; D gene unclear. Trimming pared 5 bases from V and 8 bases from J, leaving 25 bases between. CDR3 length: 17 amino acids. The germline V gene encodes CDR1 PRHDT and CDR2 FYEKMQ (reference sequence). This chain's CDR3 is CASSPPQAEPTRHEQFF. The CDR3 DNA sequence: TGTGCCAGCAGCCCTCCCCAGGCGGAACCTACCAGGCATGAGCAGTTCTTC. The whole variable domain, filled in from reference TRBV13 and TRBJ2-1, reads AAGVIQSPRHLIKEKRETATLKCYPIPRHDTVYWYQQGPGQDPQFLISFYEKMQSDKGSIPDRFSAQQFSDYHSELNMSSLELGDSALYFCASSPPQAEPTRHEQFFGPGTRLTVL.

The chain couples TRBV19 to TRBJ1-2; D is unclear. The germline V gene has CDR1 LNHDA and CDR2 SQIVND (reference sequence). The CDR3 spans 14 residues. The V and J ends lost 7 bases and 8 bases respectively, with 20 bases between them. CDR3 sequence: CASNKRGIAAGYTF. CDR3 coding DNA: TGTGCCAGTAACAAACGAGGGATTGCGGCGGGCTACACCTTC.

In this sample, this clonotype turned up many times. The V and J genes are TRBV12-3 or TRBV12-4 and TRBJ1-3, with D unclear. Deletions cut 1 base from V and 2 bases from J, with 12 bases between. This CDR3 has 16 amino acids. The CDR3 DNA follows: TGTGCCAGCAGTTTAGAAAGGCCCAGGCCTGGAAACACCATATATTTT. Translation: CASSLERPRPGNTIYF.

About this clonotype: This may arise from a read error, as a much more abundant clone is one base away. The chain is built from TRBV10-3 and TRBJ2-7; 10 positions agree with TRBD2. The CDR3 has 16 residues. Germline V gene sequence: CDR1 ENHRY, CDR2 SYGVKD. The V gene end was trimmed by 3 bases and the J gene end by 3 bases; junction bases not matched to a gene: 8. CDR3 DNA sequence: TGTGCCATCAGTGATCCTAGGACTAGCGGAAACTACGAGCAGTACTTC. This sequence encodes CAISDPRTSGNYEQYF.

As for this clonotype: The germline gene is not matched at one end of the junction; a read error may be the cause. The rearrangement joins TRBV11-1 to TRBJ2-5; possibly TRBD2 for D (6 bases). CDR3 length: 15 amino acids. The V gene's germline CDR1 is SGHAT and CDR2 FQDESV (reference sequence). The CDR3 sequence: CVSSLRLVTKETQYF. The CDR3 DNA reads TGTGTCAGCAGCTTACGACTAGTGACGAAAGAGACCCAGTACTTC.

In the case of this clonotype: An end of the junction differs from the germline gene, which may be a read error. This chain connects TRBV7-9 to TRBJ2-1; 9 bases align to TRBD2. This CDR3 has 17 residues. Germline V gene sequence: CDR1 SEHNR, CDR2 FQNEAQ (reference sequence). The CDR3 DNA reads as TGTGCCGGCAGCCACCATTTTTTGGCGGGAGGGCCAGATGAGCAGTTCTTC. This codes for CAGSHHFLAGGPDEQFF.

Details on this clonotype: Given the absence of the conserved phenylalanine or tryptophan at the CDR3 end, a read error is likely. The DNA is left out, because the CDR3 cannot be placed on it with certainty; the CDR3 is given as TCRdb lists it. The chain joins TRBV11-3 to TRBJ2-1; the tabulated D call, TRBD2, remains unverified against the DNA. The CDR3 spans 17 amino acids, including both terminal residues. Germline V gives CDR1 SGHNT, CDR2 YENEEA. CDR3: CASSLRSGLAAYNVQFL.

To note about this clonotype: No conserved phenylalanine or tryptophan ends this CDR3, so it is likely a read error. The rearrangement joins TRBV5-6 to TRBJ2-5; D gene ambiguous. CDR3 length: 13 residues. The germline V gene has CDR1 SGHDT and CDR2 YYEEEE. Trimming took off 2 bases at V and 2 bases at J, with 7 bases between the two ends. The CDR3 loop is CASSFCVQETQYS. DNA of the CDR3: TGTGCCAGCAGCTTCTGCGTTCAAGAGACCCAGTACTCC.

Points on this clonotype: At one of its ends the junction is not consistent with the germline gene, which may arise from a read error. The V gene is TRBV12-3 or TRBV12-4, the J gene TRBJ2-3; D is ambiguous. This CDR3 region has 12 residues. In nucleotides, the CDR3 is TGTACCAGCAGCCTCCGGCCGTTTACGCAGTATTTT. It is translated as CTSSLRPFTQYF.

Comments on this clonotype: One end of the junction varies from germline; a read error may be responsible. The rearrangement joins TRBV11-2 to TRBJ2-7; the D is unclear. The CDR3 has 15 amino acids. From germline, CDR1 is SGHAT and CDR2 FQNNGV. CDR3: CASSLDSGHTCEQYF. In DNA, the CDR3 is TGTGCCAGCAGCTTAGACTCAGGCCATACGTGCGAGCAATACTTC.

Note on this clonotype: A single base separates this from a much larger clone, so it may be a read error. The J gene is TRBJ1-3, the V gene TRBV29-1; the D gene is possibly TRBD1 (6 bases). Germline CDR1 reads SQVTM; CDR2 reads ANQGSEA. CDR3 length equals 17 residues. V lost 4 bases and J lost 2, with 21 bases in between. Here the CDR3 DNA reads TGCAGCGTTGTTGGGGGTTTGGTGGGGGGCCCTGGAAACACCATATATTTT. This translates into CSVVGGLVGGPGNTIYF.

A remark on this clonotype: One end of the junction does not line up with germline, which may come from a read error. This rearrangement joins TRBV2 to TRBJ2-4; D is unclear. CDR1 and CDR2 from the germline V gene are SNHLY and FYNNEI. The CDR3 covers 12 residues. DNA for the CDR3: TGTGCCCACGGAGATGCCAAAAGCATTCAGTACTTC. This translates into CAHGDAKSIQYF.

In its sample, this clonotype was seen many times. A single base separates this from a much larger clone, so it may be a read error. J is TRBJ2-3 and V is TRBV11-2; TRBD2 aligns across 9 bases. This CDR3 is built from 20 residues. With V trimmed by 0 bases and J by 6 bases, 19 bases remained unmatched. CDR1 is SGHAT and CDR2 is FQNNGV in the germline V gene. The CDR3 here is CASSLDLSGLAGEGMDTQYF. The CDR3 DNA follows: TGTGCCAGCAGCTTAGATCTAAGTGGGTTAGCGGGAGAAGGGATGGATACGCAGTATTTT.